Below, 32 T cell receptor beta chains from the same sample are listed, as sequenced in a study of T cells after yellow fever vaccination. TCRdb processed the 5' RACE reads anew with MiXCR; each CDR3 protein has one entry. This sample has some 400,000 distinct CDR3 sequences, with around 6.4% found just once. Source: PBMCs, taken 5 days after the yellow fever booster vaccination. The receptor set was obtained from a young man who received the YFV17D yellow fever vaccine.

The chain links TRBV4-3 to TRBJ1-2; 7 positions match TRBD1. The CDR3 has 15 residues. Germline loops: CDR1 LGHNA, CDR2 YSLEER. Germline trimming cut 1 base from V and 3 bases from J; bases unmatched to any gene: 5. The CDR3 loop reads CASSQGITGDYGYTF. DNA of the CDR3: TGCGCCAGCAGCCAAGGAATTACAGGGGACTATGGCTACACCTTC.

This clonotype has only a few counts. The J gene is TRBJ2-7, the V gene TRBV28; 7 bases map to TRBD2. CDR1 MDHEN and CDR2 SYDVKM come from the germline V gene. Unmatched junction bases numbered 15, after V lost 6 bases and J lost 4 bases. This CDR3 is built from 16 residues. CDR3 DNA: TGTGCCAGCAGCTCGGCGACTCTAGCGGAGACTTACGAGCAGTACTTC. It codes for CASSSATLAETYEQYF.

V usage is TRBV6-5 and J usage is TRBJ2-7; D is perhaps TRBD1 (6 bases). Germline V gives CDR1 MNHEY, CDR2 SVGAGI. The CDR3 is made up of 16 amino acids. V lost 2 bases, J lost 0 bases, and 14 bases lay in between. CDR3 in DNA: TGTGCCAGCAGTTACAAACGGGGACATAGCTCCTACGAGCAGTACTTC. The encoded protein is CASSYKRGHSSYEQYF.

This clonotype was found many times. The J gene is TRBJ2-1, the V gene TRBV7-6; the D call may be TRBD1 or TRBD2 (6 bases each). Germline lookup yields CDR1 SGHVS and CDR2 FNYEAQ. V shed 2 bases and J shed 5 bases, with 19 bases lying between them. The CDR3 totals 17 residues. The CDR3 is CASSLRLRTAGNNEQFF. CDR3 DNA: TGTGCCAGCAGCTTAAGGCTCCGGACAGCGGGTAACAATGAGCAGTTCTTC. The whole variable domain, filled in from reference TRBV7-6 and TRBJ2-1, reads GAGVSQSPRYKVTKRGQDVALRCDPISGHVSLYWYRQALGQGPEFLTYFNYEAQQDKSGLPNDRFSAERPEGSISTLTIQRTEQRDSAMYRCASSLRLRTAGNNEQFFGPGTRLTVL.

As regards this clonotype: At one of its ends the junction is not consistent with the germline gene, which may arise from a read error. The chain links TRBV20-1 to TRBJ2-7; 14 bases match TRBD2. The CDR3 loop spans 16 amino acids. CDR1 and CDR2 from the germline V gene are DFQATT and SNEGSKA (reference sequence). CDR3 nucleotide sequence: TGCTGTGCTAGAGATCCCGGGACTAGCGGGAGCTACGAGCAGTACTTC. As protein: CCARDPGTSGSYEQYF.

V and J are TRBV27 and TRBJ2-7, with 8 positions matching TRBD1. Losses at the gene ends were 4 bases for V and 1 base for J; bases not matched to a gene: 6. In germline, CDR1 is MNHEY, CDR2 SMNVEV (reference sequence). The CDR3 has 15 amino acids. CDR3: CASSSNRGVSYEQYF. CDR3 sequence (DNA): TGTGCCAGCAGTTCGAACAGGGGGGTTTCCTACGAGCAGTACTTC.

This chain joins TRBV5-8 and TRBJ2-3, with D perhaps matching TRBD2 (5 bases). Per germline, CDR1 SGHTS and CDR2 YDEGEE. V was cut by 5 bases and J by 9 bases, with 16 bases left in between. The CDR3 has 13 amino acids. This CDR3 is CASRRTAGETQYF. CDR3 in DNA: TGTGCCAGCAGAAGGACGGCTGGGGAGACGCAGTATTTT.

In its sample, this clonotype was seen a few times. The rearrangement uses TRBV20-1 and TRBJ2-1; TRBD1 might be the D (5 bases). Germline V gene data show CDR1 as DFQATT and CDR2 as SNEGSKA (reference sequence). The CDR3 runs to 12 residues. Trimming took off 5 bases at V and 5 bases at J, with 10 bases between the two ends. CDR3 residues: CSAPTGNNEQFF. As DNA, the CDR3 is TGCAGTGCTCCCACAGGAAACAATGAGCAGTTCTTC.

CDR3 amino acids: CASSQLQGPEQFF. CDR3 DNA sequence: TGCGCCAGCAGCCAGCTTCAGGGCCCCGAGCAGTTCTTC. The chain recombines TRBV4-3 with TRBJ2-1; TRBD1 might be the D (5 bases). The CDR3 covers 13 residues. The V gene's germline CDR1 is LGHNA and CDR2 YSLEER. V lost 3 bases to trimming and J lost 10 bases, with 13 bases between them.

This clonotype was found a few times. The rearrangement links TRBV20-1 to TRBJ2-5, with 8 bases fitting TRBD2. The V gene's germline CDR1 is DFQATT and CDR2 SNEGSKA (reference sequence). This CDR3 is built from 13 residues. With V trimmed by 4 bases and J by 7 bases, 8 bases remained unmatched. The CDR3 DNA is TGCAGTGCTACCAACCTCCGGGGGGGGACCCAGTACTTC. Translating gives CSATNLRGGTQYF.

This chain joins TRBV7-2 and TRBJ2-1, with D maybe TRBD2 (5 bases). Germline V lookup: CDR1 SGHTA, CDR2 FQGNSA. The CDR3 length is 15 residues. V was shortened by 7 bases and J by 6 bases, with 19 bases between the two germline ends. The CDR3 here is CASNLGDSRSNEQFF. The CDR3, as DNA: TGTGCCAGCAACCTGGGAGACTCGCGTTCCAATGAGCAGTTCTTC.

The chain employs TRBV3-1 and TRBJ2-1; 8 bases line up with TRBD1. V trimming: 2 bases; J trimming: 9 bases; junction bases outside the gene matches: 6. The CDR3 sequence is 14 residues long. The germline V gene has CDR1 LGHDT and CDR2 YNNKEL (reference sequence). As DNA, the CDR3 is TGTGCCAGCAGCCAACCGACAGGGGTCAGTGAGCAGTTCTTC. It codes for CASSQPTGVSEQFF.

The chain couples TRBV12-3 or TRBV12-4 to TRBJ1-5, with TRBD1 identical over 7 bases. This CDR3 region has 16 residues. Losses at the gene ends were 10 bases for V and 0 bases for J; bases not matched to a gene: 12. This chain's CDR3 is CAISPQGQHSNQPQHF. The CDR3 DNA reads TGTGCCATCAGCCCACAGGGGCAACATAGCAATCAGCCCCAGCATTTT.

This clonotype was recorded at least ten times. The rearrangement links TRBV10-3 to TRBJ2-1, with 10 nucleotides matching TRBD2. CDR3 size: 16 residues. The germline V gene encodes CDR1 ENHRY and CDR2 SYGVKD. V trimming: 3 bases; J trimming: 5 bases; junction bases outside the gene matches: 7. In nucleotides, the CDR3 is TGTGCCATCAGTGACCCTCTAGCGGGAGACGACAATGAGCAGTTCTTC. Amino acids: CAISDPLAGDDNEQFF.

This clonotype appeared many times. V gene TRBV5-1 combines with J gene TRBJ1-3, with a possible D match to TRBD1 (5 bases). This CDR3 spans 15 amino acids. V dropped 4 bases and J dropped 0 bases, with 11 bases sitting between them. The germline V gene encodes CDR1 SGHRS and CDR2 YFSETQ. CDR3 bases: TGCGCCAGCAGCACGGGACGGTCCTCTGGAAACACCATATATTTT. Translated: CASSTGRSSGNTIYF.

The V gene is TRBV4-3, the J gene TRBJ2-5, with D uncertain. CDR1 is LGHNA and CDR2 is YSLEER in the germline V gene. Trimming cost V 1 base and J 2 bases, with 8 bases left between them. There are 14 residues in the CDR3. This CDR3 is CASSQAGRQETQYF. The CDR3 DNA reads as TGCGCCAGCAGCCAAGCCGGACGGCAAGAGACCCAGTACTTC.

This clonotype was counted at least ten times. The rearrangement links TRBV6-1 to TRBJ2-1; 9 bases are a match to TRBD1. In germline, CDR1 is MNHNS, CDR2 SASEGT. J gave up 7 bases and V 5 bases, and 6 bases lay outside the gene matches. The CDR3 is 14 residues long. CDR3 residues: CASSHTGGWNEQFF. CDR3 DNA: TGTGCCAGCAGTCATACAGGGGGCTGGAATGAGCAGTTCTTC.

This clonotype appeared a few times. The genes are TRBV18 and TRBJ1-5, with 9 positions matching TRBD1. Germline CDR1 is KGHSH and CDR2 is LQKENI. This CDR3 region has 14 residues. V was pared by 3 bases and J by 7 bases, with 4 bases of the junction left unmatched. CDR3 loop: CASSPGTGKQPQHF. CDR3 nucleotide sequence: TGTGCCAGCTCACCGGGGACAGGGAAACAGCCCCAGCATTTT.

This clonotype was seen repeatedly, ten times or more. The chain combines TRBV5-4 with TRBJ2-5; 7 bases line up with TRBD2. Germline V CDR1 and CDR2: SGHNT, YYREEE (reference sequence). The CDR3 spans 14 residues. V was clipped by 4 bases and J by 5 bases; unmatched bases: 8. CDR3 coding DNA: TGTGCCAGCAGCGGGAGGGCCGGGGTGGAGACCCAGTACTTC. Residues: CASSGRAGVETQYF.

The chain is built from TRBV29-1 and TRBJ1-1, with D possibly being TRBD1 (5 bases). Germline V gene data show CDR1 as SQVTM and CDR2 as ANQGSEA. The CDR3 is 13 amino acids. Trimming left V 7 bases short and J 0 bases short, with 12 bases between. The CDR3 DNA reads TGCAGCGCTTGCTGGGGGTTGAACACTGAAGCTTTCTTT. Translating gives CSACWGLNTEAFF.

This clonotype was detected only a few times. The chain uses TRBV15 and TRBJ2-7; either TRBD1 or TRBD2 may supply D (5 bases each). CDR3 length equals 12 residues. Trimming removed 3 bases from V and 6 bases from J, with 9 bases in between. Germline V gene lookup returns CDR1 LNHNV and CDR2 YYDKDF (reference sequence). CDR3 sequence reads: CATSRAGAEQYF. As DNA, the CDR3 is TGTGCCACCAGCAGGGCCGGGGCCGAGCAGTACTTC. The whole variable domain, remainder taken from reference TRBV15 and TRBJ2-7, is DAMVIQNPRYQVTQFGKPVTLSCSQTLNHNVMYWYQQKSSQAPKLLFHYYDKDFNNEADTPDNFQSRRPNTSFCFLDIRSPGLGDTAMYLCATSRAGAEQYFGPGTRLTVT.

This clonotype was found a few times. The gene calls are TRBV4-3 and TRBJ2-7, with D perhaps matching TRBD1 (5 bases). Per the germline V gene, CDR1 is LGHNA and CDR2 is YSLEER. The germline V and J ends were trimmed by 4 bases and 4 bases, with 17 bases remaining between them. This CDR3 is built from 15 residues. CDR3 amino acids: CASSPRTGTTYEQYF. DNA for the CDR3: TGCGCCAGCAGCCCTCGAACAGGAACAACTTACGAGCAGTACTTC.

This clonotype was seen just once. The chain has TRBV9 and TRBJ1-1; no firm D call. This CDR3 has 15 amino acids. Germline CDR1 and CDR2: SGDLS and YYNGEE. V gave up 0 bases and J gave up 0 bases, with 9 bases separating them. CDR3 in amino acids: CASSVVAQLNTEAFF. CDR3 DNA: TGTGCCAGCAGCGTAGTCGCGCAGCTGAACACTGAAGCTTTCTTT.

Ten or more counts support this clonotype. The J gene is TRBJ1-1, the V gene TRBV20-1; D might be TRBD1 (5 bases). Germline V gene lookup returns CDR1 DFQATT and CDR2 SNEGSKA (reference sequence). Trimming removed 3 bases at V and 11 bases at J, with 22 bases between. The CDR3 is made up of 14 amino acids. This chain's CDR3 is CSASHPGGYGSAFF. The CDR3 nucleotides are TGCAGTGCTAGTCACCCCGGGGGTTACGGGTCGGCTTTCTTT.

The sample holds many counts of this clonotype. This chain links TRBV13 with TRBJ2-7, with TRBD2 matching over 14 bases. Germline V gives CDR1 PRHDT, CDR2 FYEKMQ (reference sequence). The CDR3 extends over 17 amino acids. The ends lost 5 bases at V and 1 base at J; junction bases unmatched: 7. This CDR3 reads CASSRLAGGPGSYEQYF. In DNA, the CDR3 is TGTGCCAGCAGCCGACTAGCGGGAGGGCCCGGGTCCTACGAGCAGTACTTC.

The rearrangement uses TRBV12-3 or TRBV12-4 and TRBJ2-7; D is unresolved. The CDR3 covers 15 residues. V was trimmed by 6 bases and J by 0 bases, leaving 15 bases between them. This CDR3 is CASRLGLGISYEQYF. As DNA, the CDR3 is TGTGCCAGCAGATTGGGGTTGGGGATCTCCTACGAGCAGTACTTC.

This clonotype has a count of ten or more. J is TRBJ2-6 and V is TRBV18; a possible D gene is TRBD1 (6 bases). Germline V gene sequence: CDR1 KGHSH, CDR2 LQKENI. CDR3 length equals 18 residues. Trimming shortened V by 3 bases and J by 0 bases, and 15 bases separated the two germline ends. CDR3 bases: TGTGCCAGCTCACCGGTGAGGGACACTTACTCTGGGGCCAACGTCCTGACTTTC. Protein sequence: CASSPVRDTYSGANVLTF.

This clonotype has at least ten counts. This rearrangement joins TRBV7-9 to TRBJ2-1; a weak D match, TRBD2 (5 bases). V was cut by 0 bases and J by 15 bases, with 15 bases left in between. The CDR3 has 13 residues. Per the germline V gene, CDR1 is SEHNR and CDR2 is FQNEAQ (reference sequence). The CDR3 spells CASSLAADSRRFF. The CDR3 DNA sequence: TGTGCCAGCAGCTTAGCTGCGGACTCCAGGCGGTTCTTC. Full variable domain (missing parts from reference TRBV7-9 and TRBJ2-1): DTGVSQNPRHKITKRGQNVTFRCDPISEHNRLYWYRQTLGQGPEFLTYFQNEAQLEKSRLLSDRFSAERPKGSFSTLEIQRTEQGDSAMYLCASSLAADSRRFFGPGTRLTVL.

The CDR3 nucleotides read TGTGCCAGCACCCCCGGTTTGAGGACATACGAGCAGTACTTC. It is translated as CASTPGLRTYEQYF. The chain carries TRBV12-3 or TRBV12-4 and TRBJ2-7; perhaps TRBD1 as D (5 bases). The germline V and J ends were trimmed by 7 bases and 4 bases, with 17 bases remaining between them. The CDR3 length is 14 residues.

This clonotype showed up many times. The rearrangement links TRBV20-1 to TRBJ1-6; unclear D gene. The CDR3 runs 13 residues. V lost 0 bases and J 10 bases, leaving 10 bases between the germline ends. Germline V CDR1 and CDR2: DFQATT, SNEGSKA (reference sequence). In DNA form, the CDR3 reads TGCAGTGCTAGAGATCGGGAATACTCACCCCTCCACTTT. This encodes CSARDREYSPLHF.

The chain uses TRBV29-1 and TRBJ2-5; 10 bases match TRBD2. CDR1 SQVTM and CDR2 ANQGSEA come from the germline V gene. The V segment lost 7 bases and the J segment 1 base; nucleotides outside the gene matches: 9. The CDR3 totals 15 residues. The CDR3 is CSETTSGEPQETQYF. CDR3 bases: TGCAGCGAAACCACTAGCGGGGAGCCCCAAGAGACCCAGTACTTC. The variable domain in full, completed from reference TRBV29-1 and TRBJ2-5, reads SAVISQKPSRDICQRGTSLTIQCQVDSQVTMMFWYRQQPGQSLTLIATANQGSEATYESGFVIDKFPISRPNLTFSTLTVSNMSPEDSSIYLCSETTSGEPQETQYFGPGTRLLVL.

V is TRBV4-3 and J is TRBJ2-3, with D perhaps matching TRBD2 (6 bases). The ends were cut back, 0 bases at V and 3 bases at J, with 16 bases in the middle. The length of the CDR3 is 17 residues. Germline V gene sequence: CDR1 LGHNA, CDR2 YSLEER. In nucleotides, the CDR3 is TGCGCCAGCAGCCAAGATCGAAGTGGAGGGGAGACAGATACGCAGTATTTT. This encodes CASSQDRSGGETDTQYF.